One sample yielded the 29 T cell receptor beta chains listed below, sequenced in a study of cytomegalovirus exposure and HLA in healthy donors. Amplification used 60 Vbeta primers and 13 Jbeta primers. The repertoire was sequenced with immunoSEQ multiplex PCR; TCRdb's copy has only in-frame clones and lacks some. Counted here are about 200,000 clones, around four fifths occurring once; the ten biggest clones make up 3.8%. Sequenced sample: PBMCs. Every receptor here comes from a male donor in good health and CMV-seronegative.

The J gene is TRBJ2-7, the V gene TRBV11-2, with D perhaps matching TRBD2 (6 bases). Trimming pared 5 bases from V and 2 bases from J, leaving 13 bases between. The CDR3 totals 14 residues. CDR1 and CDR2 from the germline V gene are SGHAT and FQNNGV. CDR3 amino acids: CASSPGLETYEQYF. The CDR3 coding sequence is TGTGCCAGCAGCCCGGGACTGGAGACCTACGAGCAGTACTTC.

V gene TRBV20-1 combines with J gene TRBJ2-5; D remains ambiguous. Matching the DNA end better, TRBJ2-7 makes the J call doubtful. The CDR3 is made up of 10 amino acids. Germline V gives CDR1 DFQATT, CDR2 SNEGSKA (reference sequence). CDR3 nucleotides: TGCAGTGCTAAAGCATACGAGCAGTACTTC. Protein: CSAKAYEQYF.

This clone occurred a few times. The chain links TRBV19 to TRBJ2-1; 8 nucleotides match TRBD2. This CDR3 is built from 17 residues. Germline V gives CDR1 LNHDA, CDR2 SQIVND (reference sequence). V shed 1 base, J shed 2 bases, and the junction held 7 bases outside the gene matches. The CDR3 loop reads CASSIGVAGSAYNEQFF. DNA of the CDR3: TGTGCCAGTAGTATAGGGGTAGCGGGATCGGCCTACAATGAGCAGTTCTTC. Supplemented by reference TRBV19 and TRBJ2-1, the full variable domain reads DGGITQSPKYLFRKEGQNVTLSCEQNLNHDAMYWYRQDPGQGLRLIYYSQIVNDFQKGDIAEGYSVSREKKESFPLTVTSAQKNPTAFYLCASSIGVAGSAYNEQFFGPGTRLTVL.

The rearrangement joins TRBV11-3 to TRBJ1-2; D might be TRBD1 (5 bases). This CDR3 region has 13 residues. Trimming took 5 bases from V and 8 from J, leaving 15 bases between them. Germline V gene lookup returns CDR1 SGHNT and CDR2 YENEEA. The DNA of the CDR3 is TGTGCCAGCAGCCAGGGCCCTCAAGGCGGCTACACCTTC. Translation: CASSQGPQGGYTF. Based on the CDR3 plus reference TRBV11-3 and TRBJ1-2, the full variable domain is EAGVVQSPRYKIIEKKQPVAFWCNPISGHNTLYWYLQNLGQGPELLIRYENEEAVDDSQLPKDRFSAERLKGVDSTLKIQPAELGDSAVYLCASSQGPQGGYTFGSGTRLTVV.

This chain uses TRBV5-6 with TRBJ1-1, with TRBD1 identical over 7 bases. Germline CDR1 and CDR2: SGHDT and YYEEEE. This CDR3 is 13 amino acids long. After removal of 4 bases from V and 3 bases from J, the junction contained 3 bases not matched to a gene. The CDR3 nucleotides read TGTGCCAGCAGCCCCGGGACAGACACTGAAGCTTTCTTT. As protein: CASSPGTDTEAFF.

The DNA for the CDR3 is TGCGCCAGCAGCTTGGCGGCGGGAGGGCCCAGGGAGCAGTACTTC. Residues: CASSLAAGGPREQYF. The chain employs TRBV5-1 and TRBJ2-7; TRBD2 matches 9 bases. The J segment lost 7 bases and the V segment lost 0 bases, leaving 8 bases of the junction unmatched. The CDR3 contains 15 residues. In germline, CDR1 is SGHRS, CDR2 YFSETQ. Combining the CDR3 with reference TRBV5-1 and TRBJ2-7 gives the whole variable domain KAGVTQTPRYLIKTRGQQVTLSCSPISGHRSVSWYQQTPGQGLQFLFEYFSETQRNKGNFPGRFSGRQFSNSRSEMNVSTLELGDSALYLCASSLAAGGPREQYFGPGTRLTVT.

The chain employs TRBV9 and TRBJ1-5; 8 positions agree with TRBD1. The CDR3 totals 14 residues. V dropped 3 bases and J dropped 7; count of bases not matched to a gene: 6. The germline V gene has CDR1 SGDLS and CDR2 YYNGEE. The CDR3 sequence: CASSEGTGRQPQHF. CDR3 nucleotide sequence: TGTGCCAGCAGCGAAGGGACAGGTCGCCAGCCCCAGCATTTT.

The rearrangement uses TRBV25-1 and TRBJ2-7, with D possibly TRBD1 on 6 matching bases. Trimming left V 5 bases short and J 6 bases short, with 17 bases between. CDR1 and CDR2 from the germline V gene are MGHDK and SYGVNS. This CDR3 has 14 amino acids. This CDR3 reads CASSLPGALSEQYF. The CDR3 DNA reads TGTGCCAGCAGTTTACCAGGGGCTCTAAGCGAGCAGTACTTC.

The rearrangement joins TRBV7-9 to TRBJ2-1; D possibly corresponds to TRBD2 (6 bases). V was trimmed by 3 bases and J by 5 bases, leaving 11 bases between them. Germline lookup yields CDR1 SEHNR and CDR2 FQNEAQ (reference sequence). CDR3 size: 14 residues. CDR3 nucleotides: TGTGCCAGCAGCTTCGGCGGGAATGACAATGAGCAGTTCTTC. Its translation: CASSFGGNDNEQFF.

This clone turned up a few times. This chain uses TRBV5-6 with TRBJ1-1; D possibly corresponds to TRBD1 (5 bases). Trimming took off 4 bases at V and 11 bases at J, with 15 bases between the two ends. Per germline, CDR1 SGHDT and CDR2 YYEEEE. This CDR3 has 12 residues. The CDR3 is CASSPLGGIAFF. In DNA form, the CDR3 reads TGTGCCAGCAGCCCGCTCGGGGGGATCGCTTTCTTT.

This clone was counted a few times. This chain connects TRBV5-4 to TRBJ2-5; D unclear. V shed 1 base and J shed 2 bases, with 9 bases lying between them. This CDR3 is built from 14 residues. Per the germline V gene, CDR1 is SGHNT and CDR2 is YYREEE (reference sequence). Here the CDR3 DNA reads TGTGCCAGCAGCTTGCGCCGAACTCAAGAGACCCAGTACTTC. Translation: CASSLRRTQETQYF.

The V and J genes are TRBV30 and TRBJ2-7; TRBD2 might be the D (5 bases). From germline, CDR1 is GTSNPN and CDR2 SVGIG (reference sequence). Trimming removed 2 bases from V and 0 bases from J, with 17 bases in between. This CDR3 contains 16 residues. CDR3 loop: CAWSPLMAGRSYEQYF. The CDR3 coding sequence is TGTGCCTGGAGTCCCCTAATGGCGGGCCGCTCCTACGAGCAGTACTTC.

V and J are TRBV5-6 and TRBJ1-5; 7 positions match TRBD1. CDR3 length: 16 residues. V lost 4 bases, J lost 1 base, and 8 bases stayed unmatched. Germline V lookup: CDR1 SGHDT, CDR2 YYEEEE. In DNA, the CDR3 is TGTGCCAGCAGCCGGAACACAGGGGAGAGCAATCAGCCCCAGCATTTT. Protein product: CASSRNTGESNQPQHF.

V gene TRBV18 combines with J gene TRBJ1-1, with a tentative D call TRBD1 (5 bases). Germline loops: CDR1 KGHSH, CDR2 LQKENI. The CDR3 totals 16 residues. V was cut by 6 bases and J by 5 bases, with 22 bases left in between. CDR3 nucleotides: TGTGCCAGCTCCCAAAGGGGCAGGCTGTCCGGGACTGAAGCTTTCTTT. Protein product: CASSQRGRLSGTEAFF.

The chain uses TRBV5-1 and TRBJ1-1; 8 nucleotides agree with TRBD1. This CDR3 is built from 16 residues. With 4 bases clipped from V and 0 bases from J, the junction kept 8 bases outside the gene matches. The germline CDR1 and CDR2 sequences are SGHRS and YFSETQ. This CDR3 is CASSTGDRSMNTEAFF. The DNA of the CDR3 is TGCGCCAGCAGCACCGGGGACAGGTCCATGAACACTGAAGCTTTCTTT.

The chain links TRBV14 to TRBJ1-1; D perhaps matches TRBD1 (5 bases). Trimming pared 8 bases from V and 4 bases from J, leaving 14 bases between. Germline V CDR1 and CDR2: SGHDN, FVKESK. There are 13 residues in the CDR3. CDR3 loop: CASRGAGTTEAFF. CDR3 coding DNA: TGTGCCAGCCGCGGGGCGGGGACCACTGAAGCTTTCTTT.

The chain is built from TRBV2 and TRBJ2-1; 15 bases map to TRBD2. The trim removed 6 bases at V and 7 bases at J, leaving 1 base unmatched. CDR3 length: 14 residues. The germline V gene encodes CDR1 SNHLY and CDR2 FYNNEI. DNA of the CDR3: TGTGCCAGCAGCGGGACTAGCGGGGGGAATGAGCAGTTCTTC. Its translation: CASSGTSGGNEQFF.

J is TRBJ1-2 and V is TRBV27, with a possible D match to TRBD1 (5 bases). The CDR3 is 15 amino acids. Trimming pared 7 bases from V and 7 bases from J, leaving 22 bases between. Germline assignment: CDR1 MNHEY and CDR2 SMNVEV (reference sequence). The DNA of the CDR3 is TGTGCCAGCACCCCCGGGGGGGGTTTAGGGTTTGGCTACACCTTC. Translating it yields CASTPGGGLGFGYTF.

This chain links TRBV5-4 with TRBJ2-7; TRBD1 agrees at 9 bases. Per germline, CDR1 SGHNT and CDR2 YYREEE (reference sequence). Trimming removed 4 bases from V and 2 bases from J; junction bases left unmatched: 10. The CDR3 contains 16 residues. This CDR3 reads CASSRPGTGLTYEQYF. CDR3 DNA sequence: TGTGCCAGCAGCCGACCCGGGACAGGGCTAACCTACGAGCAGTACTTC.

This chain joins TRBV11-2 and TRBJ2-1, with D perhaps TRBD2 (6 bases). Deletions cut 1 base from V and 1 base from J, with 8 bases between. The germline CDR1 and CDR2 sequences are SGHAT and FQNNGV. The CDR3 has 15 amino acids. This CDR3 reads CASSLASASYNEQFF. In DNA form, the CDR3 reads TGTGCCAGCAGCTTAGCTAGCGCTTCCTACAATGAGCAGTTCTTC.

This clone was recorded a few times. V and J are TRBV27 and TRBJ2-5; TRBD2 might be the D (6 bases). The last part of the DNA fits TRBJ2-7 better; the J call may be wrong. Per germline, CDR1 MNHEY and CDR2 SMNVEV (reference sequence). The CDR3 loop spans 14 amino acids. CDR3 amino acids: CASSLDGSHDEQYF. The CDR3 region has the DNA TGTGCCAGCAGTTTAGACGGGAGTCACGACGAGCAGTACTTC.

In the case of this clone: The junction differs from germline at one of its ends, possibly a read error. This chain joins TRBV10-1 and TRBJ2-5; 7 nucleotides align to TRBD1. The DNA matches TRBJ2-7 better at its end, which makes the J call doubtful. CDR3 length equals 14 residues. CDR1 and CDR2 (germline): WNHNN, SYGVQD (reference sequence). For the CDR3, the DNA is TGCGCCGGCAGTCGTTCAGGGGGATTGGGCGAGCAGTACTTC. The encoded protein is CAGSRSGGLGEQYF.

The chain has TRBV12-5 and TRBJ2-1; 10 nucleotides match TRBD1. Per germline, CDR1 LGHNT and CDR2 FRNRAP. This CDR3 has 15 residues. J gave up 5 bases and V 5 bases, and 6 bases lay outside the gene matches. CDR3 sequence (DNA): TGTGCTAGTGGTCAATCCGGGACAGGGGACAATGAGCAGTTCTTC. Residues: CASGQSGTGDNEQFF.

The V and J genes are TRBV5-1 and TRBJ1-2, with TRBD1 matching over 8 bases. V lost 7 bases to trimming and J lost 7 bases; unmatched junction nucleotides: 6. The germline gives CDR1 SGHRS, CDR2 YFSETQ. This CDR3 has 12 amino acids. This chain's CDR3 is CASGPDRAGYTF. The CDR3 bases are TGCGCCAGCGGACCGGACAGGGCTGGCTACACCTTC.

This clone showed up just a few times. The chain employs TRBV28 and TRBJ2-4; TRBD1 agrees at 8 bases. CDR3 size: 14 residues. Per germline, CDR1 MDHEN and CDR2 SYDVKM. With V trimmed by 5 bases and J by 3 bases, 3 bases remained unmatched. CDR3 sequence reads: CASSIGQGKNIQYF. The CDR3, as DNA: TGTGCCAGCAGTATCGGACAGGGCAAAAACATTCAGTACTTC.

This chain joins TRBV25-1 and TRBJ1-6, with D possibly being TRBD1 (6 bases). CDR1 MGHDK and CDR2 SYGVNS come from the germline V gene. The CDR3 has 14 residues. V lost 2 bases, J lost 8 bases, and 10 bases lay in between. Here the CDR3 reads CASSEPQGYSPLHF. The CDR3 DNA reads TGTGCCAGCAGTGAACCCCAGGGGTATTCACCCCTCCACTTT.

The gene calls are TRBV27 and TRBJ2-1, with 13 bases that match TRBD2. J was trimmed by 7 bases and V by 5 bases; bases with no gene match: 20. In germline, CDR1 is MNHEY, CDR2 SMNVEV (reference sequence). The CDR3 runs 20 residues. CDR3 region: CASSKLAGGPFWENKNEQFF. CDR3 DNA sequence: TGTGCCAGCAGTAAACTAGCGGGAGGGCCTTTCTGGGAAAATAAAAATGAGCAGTTCTTC.

J is TRBJ1-1 and V is TRBV7-3; D is uncertain. CDR3 length: 14 amino acids. Germline V gene data show CDR1 as SGHTA and CDR2 as FQGTGA. V was trimmed by 2 bases and J by 5 bases, leaving 12 bases between them. The CDR3: CASSLGPLPTEAFF. The CDR3 coding sequence is TGTGCCAGCAGCTTAGGGCCCTTGCCGACTGAAGCTTTCTTT.

This chain uses TRBV30 with TRBJ2-7; D gene unclear. V lost 0 bases and J lost 4, with 16 bases in between. The CDR3 runs 15 residues. The germline CDR1 and CDR2 sequences are GTSNPN and SVGIG (reference sequence). Here the CDR3 reads CAWSVFVGSWYEQYF. The CDR3, as DNA: TGTGCCTGGAGTGTATTTGTTGGCAGTTGGTACGAGCAGTACTTC.